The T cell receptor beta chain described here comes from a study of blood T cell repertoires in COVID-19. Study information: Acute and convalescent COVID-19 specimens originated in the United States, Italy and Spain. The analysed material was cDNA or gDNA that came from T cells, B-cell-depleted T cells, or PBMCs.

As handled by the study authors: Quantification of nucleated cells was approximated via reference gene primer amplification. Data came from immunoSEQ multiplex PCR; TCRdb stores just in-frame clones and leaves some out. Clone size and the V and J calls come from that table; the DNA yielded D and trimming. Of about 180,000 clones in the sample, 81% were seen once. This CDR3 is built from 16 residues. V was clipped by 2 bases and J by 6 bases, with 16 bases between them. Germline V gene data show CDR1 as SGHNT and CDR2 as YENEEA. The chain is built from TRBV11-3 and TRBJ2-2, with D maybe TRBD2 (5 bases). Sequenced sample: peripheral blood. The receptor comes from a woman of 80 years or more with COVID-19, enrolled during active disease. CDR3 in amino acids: CASSLSLWASPGELFF. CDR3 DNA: TGTGCCAGCAGCTTATCCCTGTGGGCTAGCCCCGGGGAGCTGTTTTTT.